The clone carrying this TCR beta chain was counted between two and nine times. Profiling relied on immunoSEQ multiplex PCR, and the TCRdb table lists in-frame clones only, not all of them. The table records about 170,000 clones, 70% to 85% of them present only once. This sample was taken from a study of blood T cell repertoires in COVID-19. In the study overall: Material from acute and convalescent COVID-19 was sourced from the United States, Italy and Spain.

The V gene's germline CDR1 is MNHEY and CDR2 SVGAGI. Trimming pared 6 bases from V and 6 bases from J, leaving 15 bases between. CDR3 length: 15 amino acids. Participant reports of clinical history set cohort assignment. V usage is TRBV6-5 and J usage is TRBJ1-6; the D gene is possibly TRBD1 (5 bases). The sequence was obtained from a man aged 50-60 years who had recovered from COVID-19. Sequencing input: PBMCs or T cells enriched from blood (not recorded which). The CDR3 DNA follows: TGTGCCAGCAGACAAAGGGGTTACGGTAATTCACCCCTCCACTTT. Amino acids: CASRQRGYGNSPLHF.